This T cell receptor (beta chain) came from a study of shared clonotypes between healthy human individuals. Study overall: A couple of women and a few men aged 18 to 49 served as donors. Study-level findings and limits: Having only a few donors restricted how much genetic and exposure-history diversity was captured.

Deep-level running was used for the assay. Every immunoSEQ plate was one replicate of a subset's evenly spread DNA. Libraries were prepared by immunoSEQ multiplex PCR; TCRdb keeps only in-frame clonotypes and omits some of them. The sample shows about 490,000 clones, about three quarters of them seen only once. This clone was seen a single time. The antigen remains unidentified. CDR1 is SGHNT, CDR2 YYREEE, per germline (reference sequence). CDR3 size: 13 residues. The germline V and J ends were trimmed by 3 bases and 5 bases, with 12 bases remaining between them. The source is a woman in her thirties or forties in good health. Some clones in this sample may be carry-over from other donors' samples. V gene TRBV5-4 combines with J gene TRBJ2-7; the D gene is possibly TRBD2 (5 bases). Sequencing used PBMCs. The CDR3 region has the DNA TGTGCCAGCAGCTGGACTTACGGGGACGAGCAGTACTTC. Protein sequence: CASSWTYGDEQYF.